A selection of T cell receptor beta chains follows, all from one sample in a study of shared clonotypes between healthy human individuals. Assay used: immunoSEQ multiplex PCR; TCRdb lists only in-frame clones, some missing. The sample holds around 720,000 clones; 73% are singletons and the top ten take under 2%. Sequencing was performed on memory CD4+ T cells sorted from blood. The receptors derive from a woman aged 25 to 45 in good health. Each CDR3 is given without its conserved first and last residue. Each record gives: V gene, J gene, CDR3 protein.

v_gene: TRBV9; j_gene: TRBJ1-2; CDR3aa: ASSVATVTGTAEE
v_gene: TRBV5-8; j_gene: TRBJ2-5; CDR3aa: ASRLTAGETQY
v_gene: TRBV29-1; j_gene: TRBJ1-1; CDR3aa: SVGQGTASSPEAF
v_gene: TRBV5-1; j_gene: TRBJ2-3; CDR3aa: ASSSREPRVDTQY
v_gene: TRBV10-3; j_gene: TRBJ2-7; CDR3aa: ATKEGLAGGSSYEQY
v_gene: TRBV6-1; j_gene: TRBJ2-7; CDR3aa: ASRLIAGEDEQY
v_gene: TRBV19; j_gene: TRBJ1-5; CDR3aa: ASRGVEWGGNQPQH
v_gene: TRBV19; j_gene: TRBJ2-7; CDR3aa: ASSGGTGIYEQY
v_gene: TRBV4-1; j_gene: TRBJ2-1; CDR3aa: ASSQLLASSYNEQF
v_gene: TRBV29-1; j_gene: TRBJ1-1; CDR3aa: SVSGGSTEAF
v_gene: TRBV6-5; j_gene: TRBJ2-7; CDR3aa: ASYRQGQPYEQY
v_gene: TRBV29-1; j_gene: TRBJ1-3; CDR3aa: SARQDLSGNTIY
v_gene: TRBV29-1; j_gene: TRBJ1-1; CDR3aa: SVECEGKFEAF
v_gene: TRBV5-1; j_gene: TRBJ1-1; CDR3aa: ASSPPQGNTEAF
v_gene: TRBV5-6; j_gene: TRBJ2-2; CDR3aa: ASSRVAGPSGNTGELF
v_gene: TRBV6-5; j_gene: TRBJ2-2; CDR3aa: ASSSPGQFHTGELF
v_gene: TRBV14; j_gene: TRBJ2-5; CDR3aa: ASSQLTQETQY
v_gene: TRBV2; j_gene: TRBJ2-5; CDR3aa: ASSPRGQGWETQY
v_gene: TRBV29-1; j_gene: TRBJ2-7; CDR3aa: SVVSTYEQY
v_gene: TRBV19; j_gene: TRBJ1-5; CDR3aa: ASSIRHTGGQPQH
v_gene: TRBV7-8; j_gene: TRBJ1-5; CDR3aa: ASSLRSLQPQH
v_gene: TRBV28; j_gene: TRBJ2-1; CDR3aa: ASSLPTSWDEQF
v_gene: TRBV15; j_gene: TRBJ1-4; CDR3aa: ATSRDSGVGEKLF